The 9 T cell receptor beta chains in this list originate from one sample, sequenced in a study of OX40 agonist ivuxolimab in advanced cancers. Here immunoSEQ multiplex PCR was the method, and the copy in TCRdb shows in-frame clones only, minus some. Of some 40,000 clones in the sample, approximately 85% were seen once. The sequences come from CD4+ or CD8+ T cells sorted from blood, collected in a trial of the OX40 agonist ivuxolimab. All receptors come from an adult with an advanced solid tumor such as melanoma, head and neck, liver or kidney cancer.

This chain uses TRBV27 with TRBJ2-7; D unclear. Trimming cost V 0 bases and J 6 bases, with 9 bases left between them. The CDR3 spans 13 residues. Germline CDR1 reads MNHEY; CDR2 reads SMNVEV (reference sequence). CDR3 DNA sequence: TGTGCCAGCAGTTTATCCCCGTGGAGCGAGCAGTACTTC. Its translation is CASSLSPWSEQYF.

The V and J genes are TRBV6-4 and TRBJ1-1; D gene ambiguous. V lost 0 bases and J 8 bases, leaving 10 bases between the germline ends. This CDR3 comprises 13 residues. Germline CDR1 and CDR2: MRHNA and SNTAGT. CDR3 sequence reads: CASSDSPDKEAFF. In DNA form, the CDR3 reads TGTGCCAGCAGTGACTCCCCGGATAAGGAAGCTTTCTTT.

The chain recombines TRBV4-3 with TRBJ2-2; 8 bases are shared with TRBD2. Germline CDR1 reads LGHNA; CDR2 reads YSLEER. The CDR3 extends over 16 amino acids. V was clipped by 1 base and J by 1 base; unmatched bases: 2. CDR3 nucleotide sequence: TGCGCCAGCAGCCAAGGGCTAGCGGGGAACACCGGGGAGCTGTTTTTT. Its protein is CASSQGLAGNTGELFF.

CDR3 protein: CASSYGQGVNQPQHF. In nucleotides, the CDR3 is TGTGCCAGCAGCTACGGACAGGGGGTTAATCAGCCCCAGCATTTT. The chain employs TRBV6-5 and TRBJ1-5; TRBD1 aligns across 10 bases. V lost 6 bases and J lost 4; bases outside the gene matches: 6. Looked up from germline, CDR1 is MNHEY and CDR2 is SVGAGI. The CDR3 has 15 residues.

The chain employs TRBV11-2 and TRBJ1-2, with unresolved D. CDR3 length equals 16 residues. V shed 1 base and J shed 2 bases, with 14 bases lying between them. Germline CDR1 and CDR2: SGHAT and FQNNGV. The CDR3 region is CASSLVGAYQNYGYTF. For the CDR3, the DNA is TGTGCCAGCAGCTTAGTAGGCGCTTATCAGAACTATGGCTACACCTTC.

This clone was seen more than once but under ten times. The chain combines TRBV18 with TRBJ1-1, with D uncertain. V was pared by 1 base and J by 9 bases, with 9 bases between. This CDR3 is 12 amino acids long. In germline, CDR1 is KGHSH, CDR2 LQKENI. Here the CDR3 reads CASSPQADQAFF. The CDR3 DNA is TGTGCCAGCTCACCACAGGCGGATCAAGCTTTCTTT.

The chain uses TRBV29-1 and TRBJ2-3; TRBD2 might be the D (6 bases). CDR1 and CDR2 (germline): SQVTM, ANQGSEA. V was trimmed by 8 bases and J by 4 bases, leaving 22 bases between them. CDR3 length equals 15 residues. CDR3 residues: CSLLPIPGDSDTQYF. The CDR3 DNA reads TGCAGCCTGCTTCCCATCCCGGGGGACTCAGATACGCAGTATTTT.

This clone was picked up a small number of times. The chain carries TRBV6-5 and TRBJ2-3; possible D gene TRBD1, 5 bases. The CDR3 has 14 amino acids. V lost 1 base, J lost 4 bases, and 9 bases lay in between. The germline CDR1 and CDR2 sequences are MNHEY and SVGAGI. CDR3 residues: CASSYFTGSDTQYF. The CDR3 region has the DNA TGTGCCAGCAGTTACTTTACAGGCTCAGATACGCAGTATTTT.

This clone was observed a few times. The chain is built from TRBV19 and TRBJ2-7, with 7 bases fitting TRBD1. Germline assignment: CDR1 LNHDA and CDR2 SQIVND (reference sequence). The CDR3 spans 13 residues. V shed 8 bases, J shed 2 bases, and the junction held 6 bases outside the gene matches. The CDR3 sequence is CASAGDSAYEQYF. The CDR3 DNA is TGTGCCAGTGCAGGGGACAGCGCCTACGAGCAGTACTTC.